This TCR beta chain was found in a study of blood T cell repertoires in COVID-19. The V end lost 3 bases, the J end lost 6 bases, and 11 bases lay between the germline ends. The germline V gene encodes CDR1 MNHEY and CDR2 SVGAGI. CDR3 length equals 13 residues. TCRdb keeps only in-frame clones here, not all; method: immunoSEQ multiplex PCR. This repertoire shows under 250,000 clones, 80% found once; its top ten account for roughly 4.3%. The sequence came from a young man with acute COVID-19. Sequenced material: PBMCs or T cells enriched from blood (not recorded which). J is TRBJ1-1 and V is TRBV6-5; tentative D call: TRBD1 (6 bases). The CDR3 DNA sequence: TGTGCCAGCAGTTATACAGGGAGGGCTGAAGCTTTCTTT. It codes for CASSYTGRAEAFF.